This T cell receptor (beta chain) is from a study of relationships among human T cell subsets. Study-level findings and limits: Many CDR3s were shared across Th1, Th2 and regulatory subsets.

Th1 cells were collected as flow-through following bead selections for CD25, CD56 and CD294. TCR alpha and beta CDR3s were amplified from mRNA by semiquantitative ARM-PCR. In ARM-PCR, communal superprimers followed tagged nested gene-specific primers for exponential amplification. MiXCR, applied by TCRdb to the multiplex PCR reads, yields one record per CDR3 protein. The sample contains 10,000 to 15,000 distinct CDR3 sequences, roughly 62% of which appear only once. Comment on this clonotype: Its target is not known.

The CDR3 extends over 14 amino acids. The V end was cut by 5 bases, the J end by 5 bases, with 16 bases between. Germline CDR1 is SGHNT and CDR2 is YYREEE (reference sequence). The chain recombines TRBV5-4 with TRBJ1-1, with D perhaps matching TRBD1 (5 bases). The sequence derives from a man between 40 and 49 years old in good health. Sequenced sample: CD4+ Th1 cells sorted from blood. The CDR3 protein is CASSRRGIETEAFF. Here the CDR3 DNA reads TGTGCCAGCAGTCGAAGGGGTATTGAGACTGAAGCTTTCTTT.